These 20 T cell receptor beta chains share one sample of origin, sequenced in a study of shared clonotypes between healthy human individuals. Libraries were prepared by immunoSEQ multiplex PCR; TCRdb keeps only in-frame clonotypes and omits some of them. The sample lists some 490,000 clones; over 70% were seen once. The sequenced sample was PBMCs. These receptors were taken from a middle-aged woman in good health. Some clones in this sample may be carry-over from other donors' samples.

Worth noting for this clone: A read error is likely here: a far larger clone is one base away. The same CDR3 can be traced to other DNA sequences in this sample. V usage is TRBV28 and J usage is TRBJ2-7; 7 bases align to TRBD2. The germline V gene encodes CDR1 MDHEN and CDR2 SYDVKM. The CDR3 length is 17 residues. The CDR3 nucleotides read TGCGCCAGCAGTCACCCGACGGGGAGGGGCGCCTCCTACGAGCAGTACTTC. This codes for CASSHPTGRGASYEQYF. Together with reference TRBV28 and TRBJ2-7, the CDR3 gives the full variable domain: DVKVTQSSRYLVKRTGEKVFLECVQDMDHENMFWYRQDPGLGLRLIYFSYDVKMKEKGDIPEGYSVSREKKERFSLILESASTNQTSMYLCASSHPTGRGASYEQYFGPGTRLTVT.

The CDR3 sequence is CASSVTLARSYEQYF. The CDR3 bases are TGCGCCAGCAGTGTAACCCTAGCGCGGTCCTACGAGCAGTACTTC. This rearrangement joins TRBV10-2 to TRBJ2-7, with D tentatively TRBD2 (6 bases). Per the germline V gene, CDR1 is WSHSY and CDR2 is SAAADI. Trimming removed 4 bases at V and 1 base at J, with 14 bases between. CDR3 length equals 15 residues.

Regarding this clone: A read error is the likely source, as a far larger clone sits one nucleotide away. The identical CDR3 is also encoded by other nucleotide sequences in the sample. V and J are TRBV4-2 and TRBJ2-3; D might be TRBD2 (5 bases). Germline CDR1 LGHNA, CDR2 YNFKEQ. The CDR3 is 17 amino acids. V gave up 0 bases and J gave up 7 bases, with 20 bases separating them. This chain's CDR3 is CASSQEVVSGSWYTQYF. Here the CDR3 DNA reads TGTGCCAGCAGCCAAGAAGTGGTTAGTGGGAGTTGGTATACGCAGTATTTT.

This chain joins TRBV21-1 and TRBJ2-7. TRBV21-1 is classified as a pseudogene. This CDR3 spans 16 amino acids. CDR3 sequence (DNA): TGTGCCAGCAGCAAAGTTCTAAGGCCCCTCTCCTACGAGCAGTACTTC. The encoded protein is CASSKVLRPLSYEQYF.

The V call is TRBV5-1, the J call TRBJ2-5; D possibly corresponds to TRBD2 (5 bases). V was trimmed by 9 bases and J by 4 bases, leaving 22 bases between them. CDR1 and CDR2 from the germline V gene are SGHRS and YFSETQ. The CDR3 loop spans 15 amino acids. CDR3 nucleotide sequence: TGCGCCACAGCCGGTAGGGAGTGGAACCCAGAGACCCAGTACTTC. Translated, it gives CATAGREWNPETQYF.

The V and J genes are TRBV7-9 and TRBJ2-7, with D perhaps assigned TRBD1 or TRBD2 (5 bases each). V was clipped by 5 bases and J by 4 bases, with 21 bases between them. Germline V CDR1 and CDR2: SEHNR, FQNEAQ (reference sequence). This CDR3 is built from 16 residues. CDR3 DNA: TGTGCCAGCAGCAAAGCAAGGGGTGGGGAGTCGTACGAGCAGTACTTC. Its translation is CASSKARGGESYEQYF. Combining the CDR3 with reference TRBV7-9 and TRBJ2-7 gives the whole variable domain DTGVSQNPRHKITKRGQNVTFRCDPISEHNRLYWYRQTLGQGPEFLTYFQNEAQLEKSRLLSDRFSAERPKGSFSTLEIQRTEQGDSAMYLCASSKARGGESYEQYFGPGTRLTVT.

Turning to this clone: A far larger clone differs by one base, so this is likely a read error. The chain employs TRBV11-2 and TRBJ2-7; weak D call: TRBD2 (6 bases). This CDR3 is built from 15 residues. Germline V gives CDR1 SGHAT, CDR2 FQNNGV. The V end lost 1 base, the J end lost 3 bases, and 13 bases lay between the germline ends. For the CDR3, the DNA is TGTGCCAGCAGCTTAGCGCTCGGGAGTTGCTACGAGCAGTACTTC. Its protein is CASSLALGSCYEQYF.

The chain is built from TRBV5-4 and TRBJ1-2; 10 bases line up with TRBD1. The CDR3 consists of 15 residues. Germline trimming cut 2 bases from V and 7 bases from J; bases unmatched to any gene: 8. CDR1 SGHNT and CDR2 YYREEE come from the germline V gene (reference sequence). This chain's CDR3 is CASSFERQGAVGYTF. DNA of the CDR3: TGTGCCAGCAGCTTCGAGAGACAGGGGGCCGTTGGCTACACCTTC. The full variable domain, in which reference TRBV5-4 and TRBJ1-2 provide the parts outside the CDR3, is ETGVTQSPTHLIKTRGQQVTLRCSSQSGHNTVSWYQQALGQGPQFIFQYYREEENGRGNFPPRFSGLQFPNYSSELNVNALELDDSALYLCASSFERQGAVGYTFGSGTRLTVV.

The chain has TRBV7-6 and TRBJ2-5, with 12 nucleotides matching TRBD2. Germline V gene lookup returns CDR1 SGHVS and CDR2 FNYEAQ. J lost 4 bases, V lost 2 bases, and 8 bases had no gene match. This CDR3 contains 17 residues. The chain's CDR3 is CASSLKRLAGVSETQYF. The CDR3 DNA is TGTGCCAGCAGCTTAAAGAGACTAGCGGGAGTTTCAGAGACCCAGTACTTC.

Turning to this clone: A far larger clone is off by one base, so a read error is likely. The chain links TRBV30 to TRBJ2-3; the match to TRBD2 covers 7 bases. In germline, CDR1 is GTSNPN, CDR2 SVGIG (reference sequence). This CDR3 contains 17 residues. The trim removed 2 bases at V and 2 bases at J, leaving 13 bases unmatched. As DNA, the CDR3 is TGTGCCTGGAGTAGCACGGGAGGAGAGATAACCACAGATACGCAGTATTTT. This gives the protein CAWSSTGGEITTDTQYF.

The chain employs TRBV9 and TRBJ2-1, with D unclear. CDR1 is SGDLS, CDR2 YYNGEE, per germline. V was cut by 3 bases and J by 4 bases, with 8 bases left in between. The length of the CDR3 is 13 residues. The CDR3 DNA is TGTGCCAGCAGCGGGGTCGAGTACAATGAGCAGTTCTTC. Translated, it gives CASSGVEYNEQFF. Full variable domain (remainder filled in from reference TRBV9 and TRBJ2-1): DSGVTQTPKHLITATGQRVTLRCSPRSGDLSVYWYQQSLDQGLQFLIQYYNGEERAKGNILERFSAQQFPDLHSELNLSSLELGDSALYFCASSGVEYNEQFFGPGTRLTVL.

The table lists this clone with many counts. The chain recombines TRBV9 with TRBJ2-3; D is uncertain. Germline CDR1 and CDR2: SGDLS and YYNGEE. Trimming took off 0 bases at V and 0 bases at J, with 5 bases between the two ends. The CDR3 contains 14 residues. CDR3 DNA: TGTGCCAGCAGCGTAGCGATTAGCACAGATACGCAGTATTTT. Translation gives CASSVAISTDTQYF.

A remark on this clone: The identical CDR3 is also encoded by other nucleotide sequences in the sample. The CDR3 DNA reads TGTGCCAGCAGCGTAGCGGGTCTAGCGGGCCCCTACGAGCAGTACTTC. Translated, it gives CASSVAGLAGPYEQYF. The genes are TRBV9 and TRBJ2-7; 8 bases map to TRBD2. V gave up 0 bases and J gave up 2 bases; unmatched junction bases: 7. This CDR3 contains 16 residues. Germline loops: CDR1 SGDLS, CDR2 YYNGEE.

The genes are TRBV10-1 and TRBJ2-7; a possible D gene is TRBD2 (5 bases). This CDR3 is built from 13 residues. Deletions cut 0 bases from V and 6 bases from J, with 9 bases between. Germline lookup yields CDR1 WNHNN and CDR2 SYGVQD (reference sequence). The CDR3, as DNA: TGCGCCAGCAGTGAGTCGAGGGCCAGCGAGCAGTACTTC. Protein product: CASSESRASEQYF.

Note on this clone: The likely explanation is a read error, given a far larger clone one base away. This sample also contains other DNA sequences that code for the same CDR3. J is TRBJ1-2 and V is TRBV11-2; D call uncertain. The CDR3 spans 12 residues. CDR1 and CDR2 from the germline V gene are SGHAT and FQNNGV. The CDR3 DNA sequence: TGCGCCAGCAGCTTTACGGCTTATGGCTACACCTTC. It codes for CASSFTAYGYTF. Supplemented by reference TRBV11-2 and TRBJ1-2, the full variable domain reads EAGVAQSPRYKIIEKRQSVAFWCNPISGHATLYWYQQILGQGPKLLIQFQNNGVVDDSQLPKDRFSAERLKGVDSTLKIQPAKLEDSAVYLCASSFTAYGYTFGSGTRLTVV.

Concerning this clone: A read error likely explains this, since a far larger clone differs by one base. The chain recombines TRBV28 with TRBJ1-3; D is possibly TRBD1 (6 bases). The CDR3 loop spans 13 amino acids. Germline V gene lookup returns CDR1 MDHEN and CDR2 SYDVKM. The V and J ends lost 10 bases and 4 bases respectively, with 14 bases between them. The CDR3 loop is CANIGTSGNTIYF. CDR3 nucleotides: TGTGCCAACATCGGGACATCAGGAAACACCATATATTTT.

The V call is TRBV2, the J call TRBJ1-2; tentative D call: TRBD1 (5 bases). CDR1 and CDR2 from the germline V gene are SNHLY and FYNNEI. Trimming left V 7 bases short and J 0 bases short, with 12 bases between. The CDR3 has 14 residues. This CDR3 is CASKWGSSNYGYTF. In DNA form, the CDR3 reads TGTGCCAGCAAGTGGGGCAGTTCTAACTATGGCTACACCTTC.

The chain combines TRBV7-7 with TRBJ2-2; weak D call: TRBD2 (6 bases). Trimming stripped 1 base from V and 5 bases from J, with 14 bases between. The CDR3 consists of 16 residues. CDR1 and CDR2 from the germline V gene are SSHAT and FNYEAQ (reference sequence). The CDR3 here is CASSLDPGVGTGELFF. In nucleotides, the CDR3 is TGTGCCAGCAGCTTAGATCCGGGAGTTGGGACCGGGGAGCTGTTTTTT.

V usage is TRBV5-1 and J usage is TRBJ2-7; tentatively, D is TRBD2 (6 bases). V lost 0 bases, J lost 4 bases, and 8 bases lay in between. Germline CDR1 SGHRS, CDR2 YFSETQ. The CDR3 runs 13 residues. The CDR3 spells CASSLASVYEQYF. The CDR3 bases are TGCGCCAGCAGCTTGGCTAGCGTGTACGAGCAGTACTTC. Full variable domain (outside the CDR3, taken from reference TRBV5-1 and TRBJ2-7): KAGVTQTPRYLIKTRGQQVTLSCSPISGHRSVSWYQQTPGQGLQFLFEYFSETQRNKGNFPGRFSGRQFSNSRSEMNVSTLELGDSALYLCASSLASVYEQYFGPGTRLTVT.

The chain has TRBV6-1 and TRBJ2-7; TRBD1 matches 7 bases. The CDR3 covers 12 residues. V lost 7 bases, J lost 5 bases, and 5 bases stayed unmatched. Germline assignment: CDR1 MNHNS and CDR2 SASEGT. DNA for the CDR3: TGTGCCAGCATGAGACAGGGTAACGAGCAGTACTTC. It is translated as CASMRQGNEQYF.